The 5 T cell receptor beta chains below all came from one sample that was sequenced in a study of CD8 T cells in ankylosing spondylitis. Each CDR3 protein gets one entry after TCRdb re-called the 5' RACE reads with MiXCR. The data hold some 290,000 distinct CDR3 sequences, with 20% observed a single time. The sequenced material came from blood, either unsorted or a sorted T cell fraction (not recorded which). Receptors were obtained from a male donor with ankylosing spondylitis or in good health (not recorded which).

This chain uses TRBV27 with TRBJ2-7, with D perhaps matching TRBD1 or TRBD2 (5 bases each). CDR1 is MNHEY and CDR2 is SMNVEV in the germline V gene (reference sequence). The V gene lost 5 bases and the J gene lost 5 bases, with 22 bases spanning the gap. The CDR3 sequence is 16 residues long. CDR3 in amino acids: CASSTRSGGWGHEQYV. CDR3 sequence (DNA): TGTGCCAGCAGTACCAGATCTGGGGGATGGGGCCACGAGCAGTACGTC.

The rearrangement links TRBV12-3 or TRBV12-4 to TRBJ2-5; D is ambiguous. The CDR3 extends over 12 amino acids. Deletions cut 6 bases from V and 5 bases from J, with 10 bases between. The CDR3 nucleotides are TGTGCCAGCAGGGGGTCGTCGGAGACCCAGTACTTC. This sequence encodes CASRGSSETQYF.

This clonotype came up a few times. DNA for the CDR3: TGTGCCAGCAGCCATGAAGGGGCCAACTATGGCTACACCTTC. Encoded protein: CASSHEGANYGYTF. This rearrangement joins TRBV5-6 to TRBJ1-2; D perhaps matches TRBD1 (5 bases). In germline, CDR1 is SGHDT, CDR2 YYEEEE. With 4 bases removed from V and 2 bases from J, the gap between germline ends came to 12 bases. This CDR3 contains 14 residues.

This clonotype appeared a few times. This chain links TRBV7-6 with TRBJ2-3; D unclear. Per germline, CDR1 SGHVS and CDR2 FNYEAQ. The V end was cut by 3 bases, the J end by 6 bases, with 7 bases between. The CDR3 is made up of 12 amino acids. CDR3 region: CASSFSMDTQYF. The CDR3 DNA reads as TGTGCCAGCAGCTTCTCTATGGATACGCAGTATTTT.

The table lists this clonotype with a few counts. The DNA for the CDR3 is TGCAGTGCTAGACGCGAGGACGTAGTTAATCAGCCCCAGCATTTT. Its translation: CSARREDVVNQPQHF. This chain uses TRBV20-1 with TRBJ1-5; D remains ambiguous. This CDR3 has 15 residues. Germline CDR1 and CDR2: DFQATT and SNEGSKA (reference sequence). The ends were cut back, 2 bases at V and 4 bases at J, with 15 bases in the middle.